The 14 T cell receptor beta chains below were found in one sample sequenced in a study of cytomegalovirus exposure and HLA in healthy donors. Amplification used 60 Vbeta primers and 13 Jbeta primers. The repertoire was sequenced with immunoSEQ multiplex PCR; TCRdb's copy has only in-frame clones and lacks some. The repertoire has 95,000 to 150,000 clones, around 80% of them found once; the top ten carry about 3%. Sequenced input: PBMCs. The receptors derive from a woman in her thirties or forties in good health and CMV-seropositive.

The chain links TRBV2 to TRBJ2-2, with a possible D match to TRBD1 (7 bases). CDR1 and CDR2 from the germline V gene are SNHLY and FYNNEI. The germline V and J ends were trimmed by 6 bases and 4 bases, with 12 bases remaining between them. The CDR3 spans 14 residues. The CDR3 sequence: CASREGASTGELFF. CDR3 coding DNA: TGTGCCAGCAGGGAGGGGGCGAGCACCGGGGAGCTGTTTTTT.

V and J are TRBV27 and TRBJ2-7; possibly TRBD1 for D (6 bases). The V end lost 6 bases, the J end lost 2 bases, and 14 bases lay between the germline ends. The CDR3 runs 14 residues. In germline, CDR1 is MNHEY, CDR2 SMNVEV (reference sequence). CDR3 bases: TGTGCCAGCAGGAGGGGGACACTGACCTACGAGCAGTACTTC. Its translation is CASRRGTLTYEQYF.

The rearrangement joins TRBV7-2 to TRBJ2-7, with a tentative D call TRBD2 (5 bases). The CDR3 sequence is 14 residues long. Germline CDR1 reads SGHTA; CDR2 reads FQGNSA. Trimming removed 7 bases at V and 4 bases at J, with 17 bases between. Written as DNA, the CDR3 is TGTGCCAGCATCCAAGACACTTCGGGGTACGAGCAGTACTTC. Protein product: CASIQDTSGYEQYF. Variable domain in full (rest from reference TRBV7-2 and TRBJ2-7): GAGVSQSPSNKVTEKGKDVELRCDPISGHTALYWYRQSLGQGLEFLIYFQGNSAPDKSGLPSDRFSAERTGGSVSTLTIQRTQQEDSAVYLCASIQDTSGYEQYFGPGTRLTVT.

The V and J genes are TRBV7-9 and TRBJ2-1, with 10 bases fitting TRBD2. After removal of 2 bases from V and 16 bases from J, the junction contained 8 bases not matched to a gene. Germline V gene data show CDR1 as SEHNR and CDR2 as FQNEAQ (reference sequence). This CDR3 is 13 amino acids long. CDR3 region: CASSLRSAGGQFF. The CDR3 bases are TGTGCCAGCAGCTTACGGTCAGCGGGGGGGCAATTCTTC.

The chain joins TRBV9 to TRBJ1-1; D is uncertain. Germline V CDR1 and CDR2: SGDLS, YYNGEE. The V and J ends lost 0 bases and 1 base respectively, with 10 bases between them. The CDR3 is 15 residues long. Written as DNA, the CDR3 is TGTGCCAGCAGCGTAGATAGACACCAGAACACTGAAGCTTTCTTT. Its translation is CASSVDRHQNTEAFF.

The CDR3 spells CASSLSSGPDTQYF. The CDR3 nucleotides read TGTGCCAGCAGCCTCTCCAGCGGCCCAGATACGCAGTATTTT. This chain connects TRBV5-6 to TRBJ2-3; D possibly corresponds to TRBD2 (5 bases). Germline values: CDR1 SGHDT, CDR2 YYEEEE. The CDR3 runs 14 residues. V was cut by 4 bases and J by 4 bases, with 13 bases left in between.

This chain joins TRBV28 and TRBJ2-7, with 8 positions matching TRBD2. Germline V gene lookup returns CDR1 MDHEN and CDR2 SYDVKM. CDR3 size: 15 residues. V lost 6 bases, J lost 0 bases, and 7 bases stayed unmatched. The CDR3 spells CASSPIGLASYEQYF. As DNA, the CDR3 is TGTGCCAGCAGCCCGATAGGACTAGCCTCCTACGAGCAGTACTTC.

V is TRBV4-1 and J is TRBJ2-1; 15 bases align to TRBD2. Germline V gene data show CDR1 as MGHRA and CDR2 as YSYEKL. The V and J ends lost 1 base and 5 bases, in that order; junction bases with no gene match: 3. The CDR3 covers 17 residues. This CDR3 is CASSQGWTSGGDNEQFF. Written as DNA, the CDR3 is TGCGCCAGCAGCCAAGGGTGGACTAGCGGGGGGGACAATGAGCAGTTCTTC.

This clone has just a few counts. This sequence joins TRBV6-4 and TRBJ2-3; 11 bases map to TRBD2. With V trimmed by 0 bases and J by 6 bases, 5 bases remained unmatched. CDR1 is MRHNA and CDR2 is SNTAGT in the germline V gene. CDR3 length: 16 residues. The CDR3 sequence: CASSDSTSGDVDTQYF. CDR3 in DNA: TGTGCCAGCAGTGACTCGACTAGCGGGGATGTGGATACGCAGTATTTT.

This chain connects TRBV29-1 to TRBJ2-5, with 7 bases matching TRBD2. The better agreement between TRBJ2-7 and the DNA end casts doubt on the J call. The CDR3 totals 14 residues. CDR1 is SQVTM and CDR2 is ANQGSEA in the germline V gene. The CDR3 DNA follows: TGCAGCGTTGGGGGGAACGGGGGAGGGATCGAGCAGTACTTC. It yields the protein CSVGGNGGGIEQYF.

This clone has just a few counts. The chain couples TRBV7-2 to TRBJ2-5; D perhaps matches TRBD1 (7 bases). The CDR3 contains 14 residues. Germline CDR1 reads SGHTA; CDR2 reads FQGNSA. V lost 1 base and J 5 bases, leaving 11 bases between the germline ends. The CDR3 nucleotides are TGTGCCAGCAGCTTAGAGGGGGCGGGGGAGACCCAGTACTTC. As protein: CASSLEGAGETQYF.

The chain links TRBV27 to TRBJ2-3, with 10 bases aligning to TRBD2. Per germline, CDR1 MNHEY and CDR2 SMNVEV (reference sequence). The V and J ends lost 3 bases and 0 bases, in that order; junction bases with no gene match: 3. The CDR3 contains 16 residues. The CDR3 coding sequence is TGTGCCAGCAGTTTCCAGCGGGGGGGTAGCACAGATACGCAGTATTTT. Translated, it gives CASSFQRGGSTDTQYF.

The DNA for the CDR3 is TGTGCCAGCAGTTTGGCGGGGGCATCCTACAATGAGCAGTTCTTC. Its protein is CASSLAGASYNEQFF. J is TRBJ2-1 and V is TRBV27; a weak D match, TRBD2 (7 bases). Trimming stripped 3 bases from V and 1 base from J, with 10 bases between. Germline V gene sequence: CDR1 MNHEY, CDR2 SMNVEV (reference sequence). This CDR3 comprises 15 residues.

The CDR3 DNA reads as TGTGCCAGCAGCCCGGACGGAGCTGAGGGACCCCTCCACTTT. This gives the protein CASSPDGAEGPLHF. The gene calls are TRBV9 and TRBJ1-6; no reliable D call. Trimming took off 4 bases at V and 12 bases at J, with 17 bases between the two ends. CDR3 length equals 14 residues. Germline V gene data show CDR1 as SGDLS and CDR2 as YYNGEE.